This T cell receptor beta chain was sequenced for a study of blood T cell repertoires in COVID-19. This clone was recorded once. The CDR3 consists of 15 residues. Germline V gene lookup returns CDR1 SGHAT and CDR2 FQNNGV. J lost 2 bases, V lost 4 bases, and 5 bases had no gene match. Repertoires were generated with immunoSEQ multiplex PCR, while TCRdb's copy carries only in-frame clones and drops some. Among roughly 190,000 clones listed, 75% to 90% were seen once. Participants' own reports of clinical history determined their cohort assignment. Recovery among Cohort 3 donors was established by two negative PCRs, clearance, or symptom resolution.

The material sequenced was PBMCs or T cells enriched from blood (not recorded which). The rearrangement uses TRBV11-2 and TRBJ2-1; 7 bases agree with TRBD2. The TCR sequence derives from a woman aged 18-29 years who had recovered from COVID-19. DNA of the CDR3: TGTGCCAGCAGCTACTTGGGGGGGGCCTACAATGAGCAGTTCTTC. Protein product: CASSYLGGAYNEQFF.